These T cell receptor beta chains were read from a single sample in a study of OX40 agonist ivuxolimab in advanced cancers. Data came from immunoSEQ multiplex PCR; TCRdb stores just in-frame clones and leaves some out. The sample lists tens of thousands of clones, 75% to 90% occurring once. Specimen: CD4+ or CD8+ T cells sorted from blood, collected in a trial of the OX40 agonist ivuxolimab. The receptors were sampled from an adult with an advanced solid tumor such as melanoma, head and neck, liver or kidney cancer. The CDR3 runs from the conserved cysteine through the conserved F or W. Fields, in order: clone size, CDR3 length, J gene, V gene, D gene, CDR3 protein, CDR3 DNA. D genes are given only for firm matches. Only part of the rows carry a size: once, few, many, or a class if the clone is expanded.

>.|13|TRBJ1-2|TRBV9|.
CASTEDQFGGYTF
TGTGCCAGCACGGAGGACCAGTTCGGGGGCTACACCTTC
>.|15|TRBJ2-7|TRBV18|.
CASSPRDGGSYEQYF
TGTGCCAGCTCCCCGCGGGACGGAGGCTCCTACGAGCAGTACTTC
>.|19|TRBJ2-1|TRBV27|TRBD2
CASSPSGLAGLTSYNEQFF
TGTGCCAGCAGTCCGTCGGGACTAGCGGGCCTCACCTCCTACAATGAGCAGTTCTTC
>.|14|TRBJ2-1|TRBV7-9|.
CASSLDSLWDEQFF
TGTGCCAGCAGCTTAGACTCCCTCTGGGATGAGCAGTTCTTC
>.|16|TRBJ1-6|TRBV27|.
CASSFSPLVRNSPLHF
TGTGCCAGCAGTTTTTCCCCCCTGGTCCGGAATTCACCCCTCCACTTT
>.|14|TRBJ2-4|TRBV28|.
CASSSPGLKDIQYF
TGTGCCAGCAGTTCCCCCGGCCTGAAGGACATTCAGTACTTC
>.|15|TRBJ2-4|TRBV7-8|.
CASSEQGNSKNIQYF
TGTGCCAGCAGCGAACAGGGAAACTCCAAAAACATTCAGTACTTC
>.|15|TRBJ1-2|TRBV30|.
CAWSQERGKGYGYTF
TGTGCCTGGAGTCAAGAACGGGGAAAGGGCTATGGCTACACCTTC
>.|13|TRBJ2-7|TRBV2|.
CASSVGPSYEQYF
TGTGCCAGCAGTGTGGGTCCCTCCTACGAGCAGTACTTC
>.|15|TRBJ1-5|TRBV29-1|TRBD1
CSVAVVTGDNQPQHF
TGCAGCGTTGCGGTAGTGACAGGGGATAATCAGCCCCAGCATTTT
>.|13|TRBJ2-7|TRBV10-3|.
CAISGVGYYEQYF
TGTGCCATCAGTGGAGTAGGGTACTACGAGCAGTACTTC
>.|15|TRBJ1-1|TRBV19|.
CASRPPWGLNTEAFF
TGTGCCAGTAGACCCCCCTGGGGACTGAACACTGAAGCTTTCTTT
>.|13|TRBJ2-6|TRBV28|.
CASVRLGANVLTF
TGTGCCAGCGTGCGGCTCGGGGCCAACGTCCTGACTTTC
>once|15|TRBJ1-1|TRBV5-1|.
CASSTINNQNTEAFF
TGCGCCAGCAGCACGATCAACAACCAGAACACTGAAGCTTTCTTT
>.|12|TRBJ1-2|TRBV5-1|.
CASSLKGVGYTF
TGCGCCAGCAGCCTTAAAGGGGTCGGCTACACCTTC
>.|14|TRBJ2-5|TRBV19|.
CASSIKLGPNPQYF
TGTGCCAGTAGTATCAAGCTCGGACCCAACCCCCAGTACTTC
>.|13|TRBJ2-5|TRBV19|.
CASSIPDRETQYF
TGTGCCAGTAGTATCCCCGACCGGGAGACCCAGTACTTC
>.|14|TRBJ1-2|TRBV5-1|.
CASSHGRGEGGYTF
TGCGCCAGCAGCCACGGAAGGGGCGAAGGAGGCTACACCTTC
>.|14|TRBJ2-7|TRBV5-1|.
CASSLGSYSDEQYF
TGCGCCAGCAGCTTGGGCTCCTACAGCGACGAGCAGTACTTC
>.|12|TRBJ1-2|TRBV10-2|.
CASARGEYGYTF
TGCGCCAGCGCCCGAGGGGAATATGGCTACACCTTC
>.|15|TRBJ2-7|TRBV18|.
CASSPTGTPSYEQYF
TGTGCCAGCTCACCAACGGGGACACCTTCCTACGAGCAGTACTTC
>.|17|TRBJ1-3|TRBV15|.
CATSVNARDTSGNTIYF
TGTGCCACCAGCGTAAATGCCCGGGACACCTCTGGAAACACCATATATTTT
>.|13|TRBJ1-4|TRBV9|.
CASSVGTNEKLFF
TGTGCCAGCAGCGTAGGAACTAATGAAAAACTGTTTTTT
>.|17|TRBJ1-5|TRBV2|TRBD1
CASSTPQGGVPRQPQHF
TGTGCCAGCAGTACCCCTCAGGGGGGGGTCCCTCGGCAGCCCCAGCATTTT
>.|14|TRBJ1-1|TRBV7-8|TRBD1
CASSSIQQGTEAFF
TGTGCCAGCAGCTCAATTCAACAGGGGACTGAAGCTTTCTTT
>once|15|TRBJ2-5|TRBV2|.
CASSEGRELRETQYF
TGTGCCAGCAGTGAAGGGCGGGAACTGAGAGAGACCCAGTACTTC
>.|14|TRBJ2-5|TRBV5-4|.
CASRGGGTQETQYF
TGTGCCAGCAGGGGGGGAGGAACCCAAGAGACCCAGTACTTC
>.|15|TRBJ2-1|TRBV4-1|TRBD1
CASSQGAGGYNEQFF
TGCGCCAGCAGCCAGGGAGCAGGGGGTTACAATGAGCAGTTCTTC
>.|15|TRBJ2-7|TRBV5-1|TRBD2
CASSLSEGLTYEQYF
TGCGCCAGCAGCTTGTCGGAGGGACTAACCTACGAGCAGTACTTC
>.|15|TRBJ2-1|TRBV5-6|.
CASSLGPGTYNEQFF
TGTGCCAGCAGCTTGGGGCCGGGAACCTACAATGAGCAGTTCTTC
>.|11|TRBJ1-1|TRBV20-1|.
CSARRDLEAFF
TGCAGTGCTAGAAGGGACCTTGAAGCTTTCTTT
>few|15|TRBJ2-1|TRBV5-1|TRBD2
CASSLISGSKNEQFF
TGCGCCAGCAGCTTAATCAGCGGGAGTAAGAATGAGCAGTTCTTC
>.|13|TRBJ2-7|TRBV7-9|.
CASSSLTGYEQYF
TGTGCCAGCAGCTCCCTCACCGGCTACGAGCAGTACTTC
>.|17|TRBJ2-4|TRBV28|.
CASHQRPQGIAKNIQYF
TGTGCCAGCCATCAACGGCCCCAGGGGATAGCCAAAAACATTCAGTACTTC
>few|16|TRBJ2-2|TRBV7-9|TRBD2
CASSPRTSGNTGELFF
TGTGCCAGCAGCCCGAGGACTAGCGGGAACACCGGGGAGCTGTTTTTT
>.|18|TRBJ2-6|TRBV7-3|TRBD2
CASSLLSGGNSGANVLTF
TGTGCCAGCAGCTTGTTGTCGGGAGGGAACTCTGGGGCCAACGTCCTGACTTTC
>few|19|TRBJ2-3|TRBV23-1|TRBD2
CASSPRLAGGSASTDTQYF
TGCGCCAGCAGTCCTCGACTAGCGGGAGGGAGTGCTAGCACAGATACGCAGTATTTT
>once|16|TRBJ2-3|TRBV19|TRBD2
CASSIIGLVGTDTQYF
TGTGCCAGTAGTATCATTGGACTAGTAGGGACAGATACGCAGTATTTT
>.|17|TRBJ2-1|TRBV14|.
CASSQEVMGGVYNEQFF
TGTGCCAGCAGCCAAGAAGTCATGGGCGGGGTCTACAATGAGCAGTTCTTC
>.|15|TRBJ1-1|TRBV5-1|.
CASSPEETANTEAFF
TGCGCCAGCAGCCCCGAAGAGACGGCGAACACTGAAGCTTTCTTT
>.|17|TRBJ1-5|TRBV19|.
CASSPGRVGPGNQPQHF
TGTGCCAGTAGCCCCGGCAGGGTAGGGCCTGGCAATCAGCCCCAGCATTTT
>.|13|TRBJ2-7|TRBV29-1|.
CSVETLSSYEQYF
TGCAGCGTGGAGACATTGTCCTCCTACGAGCAGTACTTC
>.|14|TRBJ1-1|TRBV5-6|TRBD1
CASSTGTANTEAFF
TGTGCCAGCAGCACCGGGACAGCGAACACTGAAGCTTTCTTT
>.|14|TRBJ2-5|TRBV5-4|.
CASSLGLSQETQYF
TGTGCCAGCAGCTTAGGGCTCAGCCAAGAGACCCAGTACTTC
>.|16|TRBJ2-5|TRBV10-1|.
CASTLKRAVGQETQYF
TGCGCCAGCACCCTAAAAAGGGCGGTCGGGCAAGAGACCCAGTACTTC
>.|17|TRBJ2-1|TRBV11-2|.
CASSPGGAGHLYNEQFF
TGTGCCAGCAGCCCCGGTGGAGCGGGACACCTTTACAATGAGCAGTTCTTC
>.|14|TRBJ1-1|TRBV7-8|.
CASRQGSTGTEAFF
TGTGCCAGCAGACAGGGATCTACGGGGACAGAAGCTTTCTTT
>.|15|TRBJ1-5|TRBV5-8|.
CASSLWGPSNQPQHF
TGTGCCAGCAGCCTATGGGGCCCTAGCAATCAGCCCCAGCATTTT
>.|16|TRBJ1-6|TRBV4-1|TRBD1
CASTPSGTADNSPLHF
TGCGCCAGCACCCCCTCCGGGACAGCCGATAATTCACCCCTCCACTTT